This TCR beta chain was sequenced in a study of cytomegalovirus exposure and HLA in healthy donors. Study as a whole: In a previous analysis, 95 million to 130 million unique TCR beta sequences were found from 150 million to 200 million T cells. Findings of the study overall: In a later analysis, a genetic analysis reported fewer productive-TCR N-insertions in an Asian-associated ancestry cluster than the cohort average. When presence/absence was analysed, sequencing depth was taken to be roughly uniform across donors.

Primers: 60 Vbeta forward and 13 Jbeta reverse. Data came from immunoSEQ multiplex PCR; TCRdb stores just in-frame clones and leaves some out. The sample carries roughly 200,000 clones, about 80% recorded once. Germline loops: CDR1 MNHEY, CDR2 SVGAGI. This CDR3 has 12 residues. V gave up 9 bases and J gave up 6 bases, with 12 bases separating them. Points on this clone: Its antigen is as yet unknown.

This rearrangement joins TRBV6-5 to TRBJ2-1; D not resolved. What was sequenced was PBMCs. The TCR was taken from a woman in her sixties or seventies in good health and CMV-seropositive. The chain's CDR3 is CASRLSFNEQFF. The CDR3 DNA reads as TGTGCCAGTCGACTGTCGTTCAATGAGCAGTTCTTC.